This TCR beta chain was recovered during a study of shared clonotypes between healthy human individuals. The study's findings and limits: Genetic and exposure-history diversity was limited by the small donor number. Clonotypes which were not shared had lower generation probabilities than clonotypes that all four donors shared. For naive CD4 cells, around 5% of clonotypes were shared across a handful of donors.

The material for each subset, its genomic DNA, was split evenly across several immunoSEQ plates. Data came from immunoSEQ multiplex PCR; TCRdb stores just in-frame clones and leaves some out. Here the sample spans about 2 million clones, roughly 95% being singletons. V was clipped by 4 bases and J by 2 bases; unmatched bases: 2. Per germline, CDR1 LGHNA and CDR2 YNFKEQ. This CDR3 region has 15 residues. A remark on this clone: Its antigen is not known.

The naive CD8 fraction comprised CD45RO-negative cells positively selected for CCR7 and excluded terminally differentiated effector memory CD45RA+ cells. The genes are TRBV4-2 and TRBJ2-7; 13 positions match TRBD2. This clonotype was sampled from a man aged 18 to 30 in good health. The sequenced sample was naive CD8+ T cells sorted from blood. The DNA for the CDR3 is TGTGCCAGCAGCCCCGGACTAGCGGGGGCCTACGAGCAGTACTTC. Translation: CASSPGLAGAYEQYF.